The 7 T cell receptor beta chains presented below share a single source sample, sequenced in a study of T cell changes during pregnancy in multiple sclerosis. Using immunoSEQ multiplex PCR, the repertoire was profiled, and TCRdb retains in-frame clones only, with some absent. This table has over 55,000 clones, 93% appearing once. The sequencing used peripheral blood, collected after pregnancy. The receptors shown here come from a female donor with multiple sclerosis, enrolled in a pregnancy study.

This chain connects TRBV5-5 to TRBJ1-5; D possibly corresponds to TRBD1 (6 bases). CDR1 and CDR2 (germline): SGHKS, YYEKEE (reference sequence). The CDR3 runs to 15 residues. Trimming pared 3 bases from V and 11 bases from J, leaving 21 bases between. CDR3 sequence reads: CASSSKQGTNLAQHF. Here the CDR3 DNA reads TGTGCCAGCAGCTCGAAACAGGGAACTAATCTAGCCCAGCATTTT.

This chain connects TRBV19 to TRBJ1-5; no definite D call. Germline CDR1 reads LNHDA; CDR2 reads SQIVND (reference sequence). The CDR3 totals 12 residues. V was shortened by 6 bases and J by 0 bases, with 3 bases between the two germline ends. In nucleotides, the CDR3 is TGTGCCAGTAGATATAGCAATCAGCCCCAGCATTTT. Translation: CASRYSNQPQHF.

The genes are TRBV30 and TRBJ1-4; D gene ambiguous. Looked up from germline, CDR1 is GTSNPN and CDR2 is SVGIG (reference sequence). Trimming pared 3 bases from V and 5 bases from J, leaving 10 bases between. This CDR3 is 13 amino acids long. The CDR3 reads CAWRLDGNEKLFF. The CDR3 DNA sequence: TGTGCCTGGAGGCTAGACGGGAATGAAAAACTGTTTTTT.

The V and J genes are TRBV4-3 and TRBJ2-1; 12 nucleotides agree with TRBD2. This CDR3 has 15 amino acids. Germline V gene lookup returns CDR1 LGHNA and CDR2 YSLEER. V lost 4 bases to trimming and J lost 7 bases; unmatched junction nucleotides: 5. This CDR3 is CASSPTSGSGNEQFF. DNA of the CDR3: TGCGCCAGCAGCCCGACTAGCGGGAGTGGAAATGAGCAGTTCTTC.

This chain uses TRBV4-1 with TRBJ2-5, with D perhaps matching TRBD2 (6 bases). The CDR3 is 16 amino acids. Trimming removed 4 bases at V and 0 bases at J, with 15 bases between. Germline V gene lookup returns CDR1 MGHRA and CDR2 YSYEKL. Here the CDR3 DNA reads TGCGCCAGCAGCCGCGTTAGCGGAGGGTACCAAGAGACCCAGTACTTC. It encodes CASSRVSGGYQETQYF.

The V and J genes are TRBV28 and TRBJ2-7; TRBD1 matches at 7 bases. Per the germline V gene, CDR1 is MDHEN and CDR2 is SYDVKM. The CDR3 totals 16 residues. The trim removed 10 bases at V and 4 bases at J, leaving 19 bases unmatched. The CDR3 DNA follows: TGTGCCACTAGTACCTCCCTAACGACAGGGAAGTACGAGCAGTACTTC. It is translated as CATSTSLTTGKYEQYF.

The chain carries TRBV7-9 and TRBJ2-2; the match to TRBD2 covers 11 bases. This CDR3 spans 17 amino acids. The trim removed 7 bases at V and 0 bases at J, leaving 7 bases unmatched. Germline V CDR1 and CDR2: SEHNR, FQNEAQ (reference sequence). The CDR3 region is CASTHRLAGPNTGELFF. The DNA for the CDR3 is TGTGCCAGCACCCATCGACTAGCGGGGCCGAACACCGGGGAGCTGTTTTTT.